This entry describes one TCR beta chain. What this receptor recognizes is not known. Base-call qualities are not available, and no considerably larger clone is one nucleotide away. Amplification of TCR beta CDR3 regions was carried out from RNA transcripts. A first-round RT-PCR of the TCR CDR3 used the HTBI primer set with the Qiagen OneStep RT-PCR kit. Libraries were constructed in a second round of multiplex PCR, after which size selection and purification were performed. Libraries were sequenced paired-end with 100 bp reads on an Illumina HiSeq2000. Turning to the authors' computational methods: SOAPnuke was used to process the raw data, throwing out any read that contained adapters or uncalled bases, had a mean Phred below 15, or lacked an exact constant-primer or identifier match. High-quality paired reads were merged with COPE v1.2.5, and unique nucleotide sequences were defined as clonotypes. Clonotypes were aligned to IMGT TRBV, TRBD and TRBJ reference segments using MiTCR v1.1. Only V-J combinations with frequency above 0.0001, covering approximately 99% of repertoires, were analysed. The TCS score was defined as F50 (clonal expansion) divided by E x V (chaos), with BLOSUM62-based TCRdist calculated between CDR3 peptides within each V-J. Welch's t-statistics and random forest reduced roughly 500 V-J features to roughly 13, which were used in a naive Bayes classifier (R e1071). TCRdb reprocessed the public reads (quality trimming at Q25 with fastp, clone calling with MiXCR) and kept in-frame beta chains. Entries that share a CDR3 protein sequence are merged under the most common genes and DNA. TCRdb assigned the V and J calls; the authors' analysis was not used. The sample table records 660,000 or so distinct CDR3 sequences; under 25% of these occur just once. In total, the top ten clones hold about 34% of the sample.

These data come from a study of T cells in Graves' hyperthyroidism and ophthalmopathy (dated 2019 in TCRdb). As for the study more broadly: Peripheral blood samples were taken at the time of initial diagnosis, prior to any treatment. TCR V-J signatures able to tell the groups apart were searched for in a discovery cohort of 90 to 100 patients, of whom under 45 had Graves' ophthalmopathy and roughly 58 had stable Graves' hyperthyroidism. An independent validation cohort of fewer than 20 hyperthyroidism patients and 15 or so patients who later progressed to ophthalmopathy tested prospective prediction of ophthalmopathy. The approximately 100 discovery patients were divided at random into training and test sets in a 7:3 ratio. In addition, the study compared T-cell repertoires in thyroid tissue and in blood from five or six Graves' hyperthyroidism patients. Following sampling, methimazole starting at 30 mg daily was given to hyperthyroidism patients, and high-dose intravenous methylprednisolone was given to ophthalmopathy patients. According to the paper, TCR Vbeta CDR3 sequencing was carried out on some 130 peripheral blood samples, which came from fewer than 50 ophthalmopathy, about 75 hyperthyroidism and about 17 progressor patients.

Trimming accounts for 5 bases at V and 0 bases at J, while the number of junction bases matched to no gene is 9. The germline V gene specifies SGHRS as CDR1 and YFSETQ as CDR2. Spanning cysteine to phenylalanine, the CDR3 consists of 17 amino acids. Only the CDR3 portion is preserved as DNA: 51 bases, with reading frame beginning at the first base. Moderately to severely active disease, a Clinical Activity Score of at least 3, a NOSPECS grade of at least 4, and a duration under 3 months were present in ophthalmopathy patients. Patients with uncontrolled infections, other autoimmune diseases, pregnancy or lactation were excluded. Diagnoses were based on clinical symptoms, serum thyroxine and TRAb, thyroid ultrasound and orbital computed tomography. Ficoll-Paque density gradient centrifugation was used to isolate PBMCs from around 9.1 ml of fresh peripheral blood. Total RNA was extracted using Trizol reagent, and RNA quality was assessed on an Agilent 2100 Bioanalyzer.

Broader findings and caveats from the paper: A 13 V-J signature model separated ophthalmopathy from stable hyperthyroidism, with about 88% sensitivity and 81.08% specificity in cross-validation and 80%/75% in testing. Most expanded thyroid clonotypes (frequency above 0.001) were also detected in blood, a finding suggesting that blood repertoires may reflect thyroid immune responses. Sample size was not statistically predetermined, and blinding of investigators to group allocation was not performed. In validation, progression to ophthalmopathy was predicted by the model with approximately 67% sensitivity and 72% to 85% specificity, a median of about 6 months before onset.

Specimen: blood. The TCR originated in a man aged 30 to 39 with Graves' ophthalmopathy. The chain is assembled from TRBV5-1 and TRBJ2-2; 8 central bases correspond to TRBD2. The sequence in DNA is TGCGCCAGCAGTCCCGCGGTAGCGGGACCGAACACCGGGGAGCTGTTTTTT. Its coded protein is CASSPAVAGPNTGELFF.